Reported below is one T cell receptor (beta chain). Its antigen specificity is not known. No base quality information exists; no much larger clone differs at one position. This specimen's time point label, interpreted: cycle 4 day 1 (C4D1), after less than 7 weeks of nivolumab. Relapse after autologous stem cell transplantation had occurred in all trial patients, and cohorts A, B and C were distinguished by prior brentuximab vedotin exposure. The trial cohort included 55 to 65 patients with relapsed/refractory classical Hodgkin lymphoma, and each patient had a best overall response of complete response, partial response or progressive disease. Trial patients were treated with single-agent nivolumab in the multi-cohort phase II CheckMate 205 trial. An independent review committee assessed best overall response using the 2007 International Working Group response criteria. PBMCs from the trial were collected at three points: immediately before nivolumab initiation (C1D1), and during therapy at cycle 2 day 1 and cycle 4 day 1. Peripheral blood was collected in 8 mL Vacutainer Cell Preparation Tubes, from which PBMCs were isolated by centrifugation and then cryopreserved.

The Qiagen DNeasy kit was used to extract genomic DNA from unsorted PBMCs and from the negatively selected CD4+ and CD8+ fractions. Using primers that anneal to V and J segments, immunoSEQ multiplex PCR amplified the TCR beta CDR3 regions. Amplification bias was minimized using a synthetic immune receptor repertoire, and residual bias was removed computationally after sequencing. The source study handled its data this way. Custom Python scripts were used to quantify repertoire diversity as the Shannon entropy index. The unsorted, CD4+ and CD8+ repertoires were each analyzed separately, with the exception of combined analyses, where CD4+ and CD8+ sequences were merged in silico. A clone was considered expanded if an increase in frequency of at least 2-fold after treatment relative to C1D1 was found, and a pseudocount of 0.5 was applied to clones undetected at baseline. Singleton clones were defined as clones with 0 or 1 copy at C1D1, and non-singleton clones were defined as clones with 2 or more copies. Clones expanded in unsorted samples were labelled as CD4+, CD8+ or unknown by matching protein sequences in sorted samples from the same patient. Wilcoxon tests on paired samples were used to test diversity changes from C1D1 to C4D1. TCRdb limited this immuneACCESS table to in-frame rearrangements with V and J called. A share of clones is missing; checked studies link under half to unresolved V genes, and the rest is unexplained. V and J calls and clone size come straight from that table; D and trimming were deduced from the DNA. Recorded for this sample are some 33,000 clones; about 70% of them occurred a single time. The biggest ten clones account for under 4.5% of the sample.

These data are taken from a study of PD-1 blockade in classical Hodgkin lymphoma (dated by TCRdb to the early 2020s). About the study as a whole: Nivolumab dosing was 3 mg/kg intravenously every 2 weeks, continuing until either disease progression or unacceptable toxicity. The study used CyTOF and TCR beta sequencing to define a peripheral blood immune signature of response to PD-1 blockade in classical Hodgkin lymphoma.

Results the study describes overall, beyond this receptor: The study was restricted to a single clinical trial cohort, and the causes of repertoire differences, possibly disease activity or prior therapy, were left undefined. Among trial patients, those achieving complete response had baseline diversity similar to that of newly diagnosed patients, while diversity was significantly lower in partial responders and progressors. CD4+ but not CD8+ TCR diversity rose significantly by C4D1 (p=0.0027 vs p=0.16), most apparent in complete responders (p=0.02). Baseline TCR diversity was reported to be lower in newly diagnosed patients than in healthy donors, and even lower in relapsed/refractory patients. Patients starting nivolumab less than 1 year after ASCT had lower diversity and were excluded from later analyses to avoid confounding by immune reconstitution.

The material was peripheral blood mononuclear cells (PBMCs), obtained before the fourth cycle of nivolumab. This receptor was obtained from a human donor with classical Hodgkin lymphoma.

The bases read TGTGCCAGCAGCCCCCGACTAGCGGGTGGCAATGAGCAGTTCTTC. This gives the protein CASSPRLAGGNEQFF. The chain joins TRBV4-2 to TRBJ2-1; the junction holds 10 bases that match TRBD2. The germline V gene encodes CDR1 LGHNA and CDR2 YNFKEQ. The CDR3 holds 15 amino acids from the cysteine to the phenylalanine. Left in the record is the CDR3 DNA by itself, 45 bases read in frame from the first base. The germline V and J ends show losses of 4 bases and 6 bases respectively, and no gene match explains 6 bases of the junction.